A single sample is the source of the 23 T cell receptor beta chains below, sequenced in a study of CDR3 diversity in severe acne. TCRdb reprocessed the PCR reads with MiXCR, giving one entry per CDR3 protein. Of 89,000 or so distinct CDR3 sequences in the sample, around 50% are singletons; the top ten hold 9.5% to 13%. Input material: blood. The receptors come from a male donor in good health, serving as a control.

The CDR3, as DNA: TGTGCCAGCAGCTTAAGGCGGGGTGAAGCTTTCTTT. It codes for CASSLRRGEAFF. This chain uses TRBV7-9 with TRBJ1-1, with unresolved D. The CDR3 length is 12 residues. Germline V lookup: CDR1 SEHNR, CDR2 FQNEAQ (reference sequence). V was shortened by 2 bases and J by 7 bases, with 8 bases between the two germline ends.

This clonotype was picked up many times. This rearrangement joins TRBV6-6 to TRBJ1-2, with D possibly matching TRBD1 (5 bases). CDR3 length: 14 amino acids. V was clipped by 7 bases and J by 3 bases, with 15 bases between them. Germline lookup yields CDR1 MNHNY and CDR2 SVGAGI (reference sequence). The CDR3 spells CASTLRGLYYGYTF. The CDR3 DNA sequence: TGTGCCAGCACCCTAAGGGGTCTTTACTATGGCTACACCTTC.

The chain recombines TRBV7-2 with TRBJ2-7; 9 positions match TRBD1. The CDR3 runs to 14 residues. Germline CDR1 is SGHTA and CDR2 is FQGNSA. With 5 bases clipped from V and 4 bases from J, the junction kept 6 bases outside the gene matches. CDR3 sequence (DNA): TGTGCCAGCAGCCATCCCGGGACAGGGTACGAGCAGTACTTC. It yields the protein CASSHPGTGYEQYF.

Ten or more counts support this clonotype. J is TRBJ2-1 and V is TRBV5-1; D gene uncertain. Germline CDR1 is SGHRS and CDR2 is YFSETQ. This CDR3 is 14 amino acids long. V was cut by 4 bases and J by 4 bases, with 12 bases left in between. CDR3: CASSLGELYNEQFF. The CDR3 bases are TGCGCCAGCAGCCTTGGAGAGTTGTACAATGAGCAGTTCTTC.

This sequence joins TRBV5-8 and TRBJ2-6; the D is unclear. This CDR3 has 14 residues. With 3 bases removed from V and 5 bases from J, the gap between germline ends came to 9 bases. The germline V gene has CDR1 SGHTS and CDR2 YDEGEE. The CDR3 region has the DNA TGTGCCAGCAGCTACCCCCCCCGGGCCAACGTCCTGACTTTC. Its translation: CASSYPPRANVLTF.

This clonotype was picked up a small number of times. This CDR3 is CASSKGQGPTYEQYF. DNA for the CDR3: TGTGCCAGCAGCAAAGGACAGGGACCAACCTACGAGCAGTACTTC. The chain joins TRBV5-8 to TRBJ2-7; 8 bases are shared with TRBD1. This CDR3 spans 15 amino acids. Germline V CDR1 and CDR2: SGHTS, YDEGEE. V was clipped by 4 bases and J by 2 bases; unmatched bases: 8. The full variable domain, completed using reference TRBV5-8 and TRBJ2-7, is EAGVTQSPTHLIKTRGQQATLRCSPISGHTSVYWYQQALGLGLQFLLWYDEGEERNRGNFPPRFSGRQFPNYSSELNVNALELEDSALYLCASSKGQGPTYEQYFGPGTRLTVT.

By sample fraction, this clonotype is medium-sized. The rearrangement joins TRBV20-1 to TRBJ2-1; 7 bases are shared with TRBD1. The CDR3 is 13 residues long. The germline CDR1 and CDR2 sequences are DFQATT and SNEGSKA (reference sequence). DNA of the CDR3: TGCAATAAGGGACAGAGAGAATACAATGAGCAGTTCTTC. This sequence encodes CNKGQREYNEQFF.

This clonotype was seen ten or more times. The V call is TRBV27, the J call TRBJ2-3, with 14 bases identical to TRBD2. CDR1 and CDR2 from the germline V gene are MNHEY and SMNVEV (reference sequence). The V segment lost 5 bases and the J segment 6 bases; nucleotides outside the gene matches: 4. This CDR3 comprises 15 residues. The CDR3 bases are TGTGCCAGCAGTCGACTAGCGGGGGGGCGCGATACGCAGTATTTT. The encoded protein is CASSRLAGGRDTQYF.

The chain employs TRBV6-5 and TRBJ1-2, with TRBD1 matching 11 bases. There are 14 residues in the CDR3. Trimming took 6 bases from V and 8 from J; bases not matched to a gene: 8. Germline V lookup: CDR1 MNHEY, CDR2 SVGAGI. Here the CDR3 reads CASRVGQGAQGYTF. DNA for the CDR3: TGTGCCAGCAGGGTCGGACAGGGGGCTCAGGGCTACACCTTC.

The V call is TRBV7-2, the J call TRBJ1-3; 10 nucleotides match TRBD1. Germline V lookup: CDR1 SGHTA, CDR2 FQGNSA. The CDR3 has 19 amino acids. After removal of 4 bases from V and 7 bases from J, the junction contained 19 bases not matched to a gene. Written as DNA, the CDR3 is TGTGCCAGCAGCTCATACAGGGTGGGGTCGGGACAGGGGTCCAACACCATATATTTT. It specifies CASSSYRVGSGQGSNTIYF.

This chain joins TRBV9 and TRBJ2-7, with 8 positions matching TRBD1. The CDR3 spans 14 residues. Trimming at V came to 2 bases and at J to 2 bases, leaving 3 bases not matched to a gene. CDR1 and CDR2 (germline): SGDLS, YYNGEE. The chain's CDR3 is CASSVGTGPYEQYF. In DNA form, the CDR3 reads TGTGCCAGCAGCGTGGGGACAGGACCCTACGAGCAGTACTTC. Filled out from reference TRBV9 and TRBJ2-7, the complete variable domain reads DSGVTQTPKHLITATGQRVTLRCSPRSGDLSVYWYQQSLDQGLQFLIQYYNGEERAKGNILERFSAQQFPDLHSELNLSSLELGDSALYFCASSVGTGPYEQYFGPGTRLTVT.

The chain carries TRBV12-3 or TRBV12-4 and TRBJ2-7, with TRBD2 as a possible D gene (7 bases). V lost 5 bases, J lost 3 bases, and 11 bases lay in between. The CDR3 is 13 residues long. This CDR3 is CASSGGALYEQYF. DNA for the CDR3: TGTGCCAGCAGTGGGGGGGCCCTCTACGAGCAGTACTTC.

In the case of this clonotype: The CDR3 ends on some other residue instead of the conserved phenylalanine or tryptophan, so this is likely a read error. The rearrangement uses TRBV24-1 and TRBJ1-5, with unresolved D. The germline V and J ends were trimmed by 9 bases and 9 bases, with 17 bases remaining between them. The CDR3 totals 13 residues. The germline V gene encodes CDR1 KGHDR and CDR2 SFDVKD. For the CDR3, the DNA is TGTGCCACCCCTGACGGGAAATGTTCGCCCCAGCATTCT. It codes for CATPDGKCSPQHS.

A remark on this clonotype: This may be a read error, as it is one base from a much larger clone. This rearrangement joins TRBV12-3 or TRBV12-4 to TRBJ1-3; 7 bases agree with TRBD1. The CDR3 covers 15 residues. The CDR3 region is CANSLGTEAGNTIYF. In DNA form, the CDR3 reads TGTGCCAACAGTTTAGGGACAGAGGCTGGAAACACCATATATTTT.

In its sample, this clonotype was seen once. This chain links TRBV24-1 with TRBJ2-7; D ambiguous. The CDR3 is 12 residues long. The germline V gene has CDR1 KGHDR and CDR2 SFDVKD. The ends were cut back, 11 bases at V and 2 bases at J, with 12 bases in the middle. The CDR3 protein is CASRHTPYEQYF. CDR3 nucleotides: TGTGCCAGCAGACACACCCCCTACGAGCAGTACTTC.

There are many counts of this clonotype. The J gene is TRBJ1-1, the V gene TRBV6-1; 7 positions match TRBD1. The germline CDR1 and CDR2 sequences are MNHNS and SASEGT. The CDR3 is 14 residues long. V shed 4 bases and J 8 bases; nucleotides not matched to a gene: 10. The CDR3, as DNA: TGTGCCAGCAGTGCGAGGACAGGACCAAGCGAAGCTTTCTTT. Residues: CASSARTGPSEAFF.

CDR3 protein: CASRALGRANTEAFF. As DNA, the CDR3 is TGTGCCAGCAGGGCGTTGGGGCGGGCCAACACTGAAGCTTTCTTT. The gene calls are TRBV2 and TRBJ1-1; D might be TRBD1 (5 bases). CDR1 and CDR2 (germline): SNHLY, FYNNEI. The CDR3 length is 15 residues. Trimming cost V 6 bases and J 2 bases, with 16 bases left between them.

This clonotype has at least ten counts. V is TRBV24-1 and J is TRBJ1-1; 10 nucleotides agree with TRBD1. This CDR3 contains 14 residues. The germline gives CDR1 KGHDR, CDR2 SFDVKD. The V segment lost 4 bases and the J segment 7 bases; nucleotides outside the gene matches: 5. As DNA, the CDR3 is TGTGCCACCAGTGAAGGGACAGGGGAGAATGAAGCTTTCTTT. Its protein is CATSEGTGENEAFF.

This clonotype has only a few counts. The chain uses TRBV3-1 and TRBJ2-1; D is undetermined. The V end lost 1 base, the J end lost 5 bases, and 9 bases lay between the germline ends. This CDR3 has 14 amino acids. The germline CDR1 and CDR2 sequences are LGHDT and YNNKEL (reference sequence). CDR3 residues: CASSQGRPNNEQFF. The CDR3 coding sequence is TGTGCCAGCAGCCAAGGGAGACCAAACAATGAGCAGTTCTTC.

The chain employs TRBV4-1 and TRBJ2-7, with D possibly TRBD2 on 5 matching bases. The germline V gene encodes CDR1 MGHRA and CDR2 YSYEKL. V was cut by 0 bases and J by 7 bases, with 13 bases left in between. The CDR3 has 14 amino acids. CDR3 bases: TGCGCCAGCAGCCAAGATCAACGGGCGGGTGAGCAGTACTTC. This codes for CASSQDQRAGEQYF.

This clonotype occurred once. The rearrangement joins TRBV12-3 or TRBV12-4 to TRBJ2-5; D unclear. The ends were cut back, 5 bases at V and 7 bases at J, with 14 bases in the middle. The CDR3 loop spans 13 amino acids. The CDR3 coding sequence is TGTGCCAGCAGTGGGGTACGCAGTGGGACCCAGTACTTC. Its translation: CASSGVRSGTQYF.

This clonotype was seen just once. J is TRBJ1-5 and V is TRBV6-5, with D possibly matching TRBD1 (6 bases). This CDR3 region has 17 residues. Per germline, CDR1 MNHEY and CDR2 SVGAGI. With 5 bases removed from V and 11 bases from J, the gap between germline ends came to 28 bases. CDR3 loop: CASSPAYDRWGGETQHF. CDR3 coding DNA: TGTGCCAGCAGTCCCGCCTACGACAGGTGGGGAGGAGAGACCCAGCATTTT.

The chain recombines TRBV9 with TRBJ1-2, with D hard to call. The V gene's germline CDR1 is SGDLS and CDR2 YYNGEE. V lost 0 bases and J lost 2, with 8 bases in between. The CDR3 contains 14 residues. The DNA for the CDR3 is TGTGCCAGCAGCGTAGGTTCCCGAAACTATGGCTACACCTTC. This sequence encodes CASSVGSRNYGYTF.